Below, one T cell receptor beta chain is given with its context. The data originate from a study of patients and donors after allogeneic stem cell transplantation. J was trimmed by 1 base and V by 3 bases; bases with no gene match: 8. This CDR3 region has 18 residues. Germline CDR1 reads KGHDR; CDR2 reads SFDVKD. In TCRdb, the RT-PCR reads were re-called with MiXCR into one record per CDR3 protein. The sample lists roughly 150,000 distinct CDR3 sequences; nearly 25% were seen once. Specimen: blood, either unsorted or a sorted T cell fraction (not recorded which). J is TRBJ2-2 and V is TRBV24-1, with 9 bases matching TRBD1. This receptor was taken from a human donor who was either an allogeneic HSCT recipient or a stem cell or donor lymphocyte infusion donor (not recorded which). It is not recorded whose cells these are; they may come from a transplant donor. CDR3 in amino acids: CATSDGIGQGMNTGELFF. The CDR3, as DNA: TGTGCCACCAGTGATGGTATCGGACAGGGGATGAACACCGGGGAGCTGTTTTTT.